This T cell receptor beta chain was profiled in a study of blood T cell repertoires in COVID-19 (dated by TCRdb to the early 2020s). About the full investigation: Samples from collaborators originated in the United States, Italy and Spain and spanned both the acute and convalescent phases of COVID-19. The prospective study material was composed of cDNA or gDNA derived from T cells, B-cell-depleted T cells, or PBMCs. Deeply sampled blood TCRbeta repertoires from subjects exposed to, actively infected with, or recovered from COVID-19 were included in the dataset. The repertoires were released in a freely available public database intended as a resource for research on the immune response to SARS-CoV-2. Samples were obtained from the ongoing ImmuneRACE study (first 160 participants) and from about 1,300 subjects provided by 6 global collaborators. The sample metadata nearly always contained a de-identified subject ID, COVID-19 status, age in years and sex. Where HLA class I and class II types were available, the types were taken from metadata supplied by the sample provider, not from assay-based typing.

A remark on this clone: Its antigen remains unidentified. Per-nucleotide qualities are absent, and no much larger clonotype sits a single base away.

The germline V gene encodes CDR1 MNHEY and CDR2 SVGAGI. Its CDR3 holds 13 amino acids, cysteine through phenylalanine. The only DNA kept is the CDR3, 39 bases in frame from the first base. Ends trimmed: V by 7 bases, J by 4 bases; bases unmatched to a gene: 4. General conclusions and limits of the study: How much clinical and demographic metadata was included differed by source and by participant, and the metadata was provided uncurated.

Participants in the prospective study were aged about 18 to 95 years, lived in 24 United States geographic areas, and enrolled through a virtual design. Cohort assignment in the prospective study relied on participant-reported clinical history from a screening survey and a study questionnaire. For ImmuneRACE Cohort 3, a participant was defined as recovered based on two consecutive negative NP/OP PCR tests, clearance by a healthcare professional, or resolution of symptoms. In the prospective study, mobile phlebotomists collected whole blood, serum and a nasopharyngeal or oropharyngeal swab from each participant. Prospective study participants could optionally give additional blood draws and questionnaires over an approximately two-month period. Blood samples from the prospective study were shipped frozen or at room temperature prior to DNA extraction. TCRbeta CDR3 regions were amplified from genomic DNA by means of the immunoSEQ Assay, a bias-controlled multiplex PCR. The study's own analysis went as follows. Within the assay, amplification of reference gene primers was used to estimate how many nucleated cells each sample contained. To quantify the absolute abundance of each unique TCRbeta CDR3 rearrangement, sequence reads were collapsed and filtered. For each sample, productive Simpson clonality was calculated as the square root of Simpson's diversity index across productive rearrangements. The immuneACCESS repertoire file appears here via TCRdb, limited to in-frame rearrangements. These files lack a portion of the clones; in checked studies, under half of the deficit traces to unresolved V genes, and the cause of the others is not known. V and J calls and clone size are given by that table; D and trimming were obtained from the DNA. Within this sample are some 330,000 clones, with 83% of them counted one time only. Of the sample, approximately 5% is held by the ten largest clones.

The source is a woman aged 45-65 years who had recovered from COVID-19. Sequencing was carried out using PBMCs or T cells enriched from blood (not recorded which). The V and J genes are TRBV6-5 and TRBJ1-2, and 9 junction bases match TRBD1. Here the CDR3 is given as CASKGQGIYGYTF. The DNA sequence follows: TGTGCCAGCAAAGGACAGGGGATCTATGGCTACACCTTC.